This T cell receptor beta chain originates from a study of blood T cell repertoires in COVID-19. Across the study: Acute and convalescent COVID-19 specimens originated in the United States, Italy and Spain.

V lost 0 bases to trimming and J lost 4 bases, with 17 bases between them. This CDR3 contains 17 residues. CDR1 is SGDLS, CDR2 YYNGEE, per germline. The assay was immunoSEQ multiplex PCR, and TCRdb's table has in-frame clones only and misses some. The profile shows some 98,000 clones, 84% of them singletons. The chain links TRBV9 to TRBJ2-1; tentative D call: TRBD2 (5 bases). The specimen sequenced was peripheral blood. This TCR came from a man aged 55 to 70 with acute or convalescent COVID-19. CDR3 loop: CASSVATRVLEYNEQFF. The CDR3 DNA is TGTGCCAGCAGCGTAGCTACAAGGGTACTAGAGTACAATGAGCAGTTCTTC.